There are many counts of the clone carrying this TCR beta chain. Its antigen is unidentified. The V segment lost 4 bases and the J segment 2 bases; nucleotides outside the gene matches: 8. The CDR3 is made up of 15 amino acids. The entry originates in a study of T-cell reconstitution after alpha-beta-depleted transplantation in children. Study-level points and caveats: After transplant, at about two months, alpha-beta T cells were reportedly derived from several hundred expanded graft clones. Recipient T cells and thymic progenitors that survived were the source of the high TCRbeta diversity seen at day 60 in some patients. At the one-year point after transplant, T-cell counts and TCRbeta diversity were found to come mostly from T cells that had been newly produced.

This sample's TCRbeta library carried unique molecular identifier barcodes. TCRdb recomputed calls from the PCR reads with MiXCR, one row per CDR3 protein. The sample lists about 300,000 distinct CDR3 sequences; roughly a tenth were seen once. The sample here was PBMCs, taken before TCRalphabeta/CD19-depleted stem cell transplant. The chain links TRBV12-3 or TRBV12-4 to TRBJ2-7; 7 bases agree with TRBD1. The receptor comes from a boy under two years old with acute myeloid leukemia, due to receive a stem cell transplant. The CDR3 here is CASSSDRVGPYEQYF. The CDR3 DNA is TGTGCCAGCAGTTCCGACAGGGTGGGTCCCTACGAGCAGTACTTC.